The clone carrying this TCR beta chain was recorded many times. The antigen is not known. This specimen belongs to a study of molecular identifiers for immune sequencing clone quantification. Study-level points and caveats: Beyond 20 RNA copies, clones held over 99% of effector molecules, compared with under 1% in naive cells. Because of identical TCR molecules sharing a barcode, sizes of highly expanded clones could be underestimated.

Germline values: CDR1 LNHDA, CDR2 SQIVND (reference sequence). The CDR3 covers 12 residues. The V gene end was trimmed by 5 bases and the J gene end by 14 bases; junction bases not matched to a gene: 11. Listed TCR primers, together with previously described methods, were used for the bulk TCR libraries. MiXCR, applied by TCRdb to the PCR reads, yields one record per CDR3 protein. The sample consists of about 510,000 distinct CDR3 sequences, approximately 25% of them appearing once. Sorting was used to obtain naive CD8 T cells (CD8+CD4-CCR7+CD45RA+). The receptor's source is a human donor in good health. Some libraries in this study had Jurkat cell RNA spiked in. The J gene is TRBJ1-2, the V gene TRBV19; the match to TRBD1 covers 7 bases. Sequenced sample: naive CD8+ T cells from blood, with Jurkat cell RNA spiked in. As for subset: FACS-sorted CD8+CD4-CCR7+CD45RA+ naive T cells. The chain's CDR3 is CASSPPAGTETF. The CDR3 DNA follows: TGTGCCAGTAGTCCCCCCGCCGGGACAGAGACCTTC.